The TCR beta chain described here comes from a study of identical twins' blood T cells. TCRdb independently ran MiXCR on the 5' RACE reads; one entry per CDR3 protein. In the table there are 400,000 or so distinct CDR3 sequences, around 30% of which are singletons. V dropped 4 bases and J dropped 8 bases, with 11 bases sitting between them. The CDR3 is 12 residues long. Germline assignment: CDR1 MNHEY and CDR2 SVGEGT. This clonotype showed up just a few times. The chain carries TRBV6-2 or TRBV6-3 and TRBJ1-1; no clear D. The origin of this receptor is a woman between 18 and 55 years old in good health. The sequencing sample was made of PBMCs. The DNA for the CDR3 is TGTGCCAGCAGTTTGGACTTCCGGGAAGCTTTCTTT. Its translation: CASSLDFREAFF.